The clone carrying this T cell receptor (beta chain) has more than one count but fewer than ten. Its antigen is undetermined. Reverse transcription of all isolated RNA meant that expressed TCRB transcripts were sequenced. Measured with immunoSEQ multiplex PCR; TCRdb has only the in-frame clones, and not every one. The sample shows some 350,000 clones, approximately 15% of them seen only once. Germline loops: CDR1 LNHDA, CDR2 SQIVND (reference sequence). V was shortened by 1 base and J by 8 bases, with 15 bases between the two germline ends. The CDR3 is 15 amino acids. The data were obtained in a study of beta chain features in type 1 diabetes. Overall study: When patients were set against healthy donors, age, gender and cell yields were similar.

General study results and limits: Moderate yet significant TCRB CDR3 shortening was seen in Type 1 diabetes patients in all four CD4+ subsets. Researchers reported that naive, central memory and Treg TCRB repertoires appeared more similar in patients than in healthy donors.

The receptor was isolated from a young woman with type 1 diabetes. The rearrangement uses TRBV19 and TRBJ2-1; D is perhaps TRBD2 (6 bases). The sequencing input was naive CD4+ T cells from blood. This CDR3 is CASSIGGGGVHEQFF. Written as DNA, the CDR3 is TGTGCCAGTAGTATAGGGGGAGGCGGCGTCCATGAGCAGTTCTTC.